Given below is one TCR beta chain in context. Its antigen is unknown. The sample is drawn from a study of identifying expanded T cells in peripheral blood. No infections or other immune events were documented during collection. TCRdb's copy holds only in-frame clones and misses some; the assay was immunoSEQ multiplex PCR. The sample yields about 89,000 clones, around 88% seen once. Deletions cut 4 bases from V and 8 bases from J, with 17 bases between. Germline CDR1 and CDR2: MDHEN and SYDVKM. CDR3 length equals 14 residues. General study results and limits: Two-week clone count variance significantly increased as total template count grew. Differentially abundant clones: roughly 1.2 between replicates, 16.4 at roughly 15 days, less than 20 at four.

What was sequenced was blood. This chain connects TRBV28 to TRBJ1-2; D might be TRBD1 (5 bases). This clonotype was obtained from a person between 18 and 75 years old in good health. CDR3 sequence (DNA): TGTGCCAGCAGTTCGACAGAGGCCCTGGGGGGCTACACCTTC. Residues: CASSSTEALGGYTF.